This T cell receptor beta chain was sequenced during a study of T cell changes during pregnancy in multiple sclerosis. This clone appeared a single time. Clones were read by immunoSEQ multiplex PCR, and TCRdb kept only the in-frame ones, dropping some. The sample holds 33,000 or so clones; 92% are singletons and the top ten take approximately 0.44%. The germline V gene has CDR1 MNHEY and CDR2 SMNVEV (reference sequence). The CDR3 is 17 amino acids. J gave up 0 bases and V 3 bases, and 9 bases lay outside the gene matches. The clonotype comes from a female donor in good health, enrolled as a control in a pregnancy study. Specimen: CD4+ T cells from peripheral blood mononuclear cells, collected in the third trimester of pregnancy. The V gene is TRBV27, the J gene TRBJ2-7; 9 bases are shared with TRBD1. CDR3 amino acids: CASSFRTGQGFSYEQYF. In DNA, the CDR3 is TGTGCCAGCAGTTTCCGCACCGGACAGGGGTTCTCCTACGAGCAGTACTTC.